This T cell receptor beta chain was recorded in a study of cytomegalovirus exposure and HLA in healthy donors. Study-wide points: Owing to their indistinguishability, certain V segments, notably TRBV6-2 and TRBV6-3, were excluded. Rare sequences made up most TCRs, while some public TCRs were found in many donors.

The CDR3 covers 13 residues. Germline loops: CDR1 SGHTA, CDR2 FQGNSA. The V and J ends lost 1 base and 11 bases, in that order; junction bases with no gene match: 8. The PCR ran on 60 Vbeta and 13 Jbeta primers. Authors' analysis steps: The count from a later analysis was about 80 million unique TCR beta chains, approximately 9.9 million of them shared. Here immunoSEQ multiplex PCR was the method, and the copy in TCRdb shows in-frame clones only, minus some. The V and J calls and clone size come from that table; D and trimming were worked out from the DNA. In the table there are fewer than 200,000 clones, around 67% of which are singletons. As for this clone: Its antigen is currently unknown.

Sequencing input: PBMCs. The sequence derives from a woman between 18 and 29 years old in good health and CMV-seropositive. The chain has TRBV7-2 and TRBJ2-7; 7 nucleotides agree with TRBD2. The CDR3, as DNA: TGTGCCAGCAGCTTAGAGCGGTCGGGAGGAAAGTACTTC. This sequence encodes CASSLERSGGKYF.